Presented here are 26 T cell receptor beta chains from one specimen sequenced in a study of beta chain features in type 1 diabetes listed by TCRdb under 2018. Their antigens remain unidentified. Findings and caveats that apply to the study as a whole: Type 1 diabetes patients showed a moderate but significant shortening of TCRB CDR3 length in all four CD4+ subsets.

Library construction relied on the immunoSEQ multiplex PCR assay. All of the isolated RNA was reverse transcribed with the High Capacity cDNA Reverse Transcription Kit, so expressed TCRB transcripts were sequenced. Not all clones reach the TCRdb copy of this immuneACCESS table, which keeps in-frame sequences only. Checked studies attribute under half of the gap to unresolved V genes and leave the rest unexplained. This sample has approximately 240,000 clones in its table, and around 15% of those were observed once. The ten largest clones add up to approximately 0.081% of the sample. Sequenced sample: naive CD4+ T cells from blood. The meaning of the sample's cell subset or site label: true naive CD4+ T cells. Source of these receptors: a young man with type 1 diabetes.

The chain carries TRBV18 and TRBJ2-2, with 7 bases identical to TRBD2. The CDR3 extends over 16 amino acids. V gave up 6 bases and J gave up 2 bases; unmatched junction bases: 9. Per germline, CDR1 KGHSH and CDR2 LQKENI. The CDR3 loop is CASSRQTSLNTGELFF. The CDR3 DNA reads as TGTGCCAGCTCTCGCCAGACTAGCCTCAACACCGGGGAGCTGTTTTTT.

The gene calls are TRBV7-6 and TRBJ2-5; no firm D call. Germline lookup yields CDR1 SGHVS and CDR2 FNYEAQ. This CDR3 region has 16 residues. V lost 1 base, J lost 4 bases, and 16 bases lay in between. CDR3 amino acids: CASSLVRSEERETQYF. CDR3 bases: TGTGCCAGCAGCTTAGTAAGGTCAGAGGAGCGAGAGACCCAGTACTTC.

In DNA, the CDR3 is TGCAGCGTTGAGAGACAGAATCAAGAGACCCAGTACTTC. This translates into CSVERQNQETQYF. The chain carries TRBV29-1 and TRBJ2-5; possible D gene TRBD1, 5 bases. Trimming stripped 3 bases from V and 2 bases from J, with 10 bases between. CDR1 and CDR2 from the germline V gene are SQVTM and ANQGSEA. The CDR3 length is 13 residues.

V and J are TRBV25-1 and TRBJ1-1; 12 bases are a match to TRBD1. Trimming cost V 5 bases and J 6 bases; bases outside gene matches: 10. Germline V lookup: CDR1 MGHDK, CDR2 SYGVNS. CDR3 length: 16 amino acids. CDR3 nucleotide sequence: TGTGCCAGCAGTTCGTGGTCGGGACAGGGGGCCCCTGAAGCTTTCTTT. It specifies CASSSWSGQGAPEAFF.

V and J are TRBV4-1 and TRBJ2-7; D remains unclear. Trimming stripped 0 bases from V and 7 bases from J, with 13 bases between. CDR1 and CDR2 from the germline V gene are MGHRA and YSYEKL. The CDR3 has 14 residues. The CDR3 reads CASSQEGSSREQYF. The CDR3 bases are TGCGCCAGCAGCCAAGAAGGGTCCTCCCGGGAGCAGTACTTC.

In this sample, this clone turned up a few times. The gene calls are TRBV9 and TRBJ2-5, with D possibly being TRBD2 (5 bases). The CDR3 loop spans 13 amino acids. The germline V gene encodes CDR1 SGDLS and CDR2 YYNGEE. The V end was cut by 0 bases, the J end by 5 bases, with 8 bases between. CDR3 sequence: CASSVGLSETQYF. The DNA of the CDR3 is TGTGCCAGCAGCGTAGGACTATCCGAGACCCAGTACTTC.

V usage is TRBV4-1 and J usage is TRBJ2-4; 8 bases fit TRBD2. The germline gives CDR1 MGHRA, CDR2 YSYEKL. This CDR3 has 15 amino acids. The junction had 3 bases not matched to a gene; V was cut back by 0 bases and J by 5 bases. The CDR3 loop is CASSQDWRGENIQYF. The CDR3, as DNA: TGCGCCAGCAGCCAAGATTGGCGGGGGGAAAACATTCAGTACTTC.

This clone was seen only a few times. CDR3 loop: CASSAGWGSYNEQFF. The CDR3 bases are TGTGCCAGCAGCGCTGGATGGGGCTCCTACAATGAGCAGTTCTTC. The chain is built from TRBV9 and TRBJ2-1; D uncertain. CDR1 is SGDLS and CDR2 is YYNGEE in the germline V gene. This CDR3 has 15 amino acids. V lost 3 bases and J 0 bases, leaving 10 bases between the germline ends.

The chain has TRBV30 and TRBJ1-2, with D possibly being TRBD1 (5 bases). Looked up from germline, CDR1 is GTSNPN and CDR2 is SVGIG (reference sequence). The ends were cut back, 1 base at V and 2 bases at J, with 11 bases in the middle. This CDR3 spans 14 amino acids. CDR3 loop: CAWSEGMGNYGYTF. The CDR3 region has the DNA TGTGCCTGGAGTGAGGGGATGGGGAACTATGGCTACACCTTC.

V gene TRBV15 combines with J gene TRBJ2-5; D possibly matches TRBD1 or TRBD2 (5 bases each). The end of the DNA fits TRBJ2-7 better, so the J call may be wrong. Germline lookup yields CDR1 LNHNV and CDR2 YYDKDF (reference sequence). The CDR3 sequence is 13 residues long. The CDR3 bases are TGTGCCACCAGCAGAGATGCGAGGGGCGAGCAGTACTTC. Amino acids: CATSRDARGEQYF.

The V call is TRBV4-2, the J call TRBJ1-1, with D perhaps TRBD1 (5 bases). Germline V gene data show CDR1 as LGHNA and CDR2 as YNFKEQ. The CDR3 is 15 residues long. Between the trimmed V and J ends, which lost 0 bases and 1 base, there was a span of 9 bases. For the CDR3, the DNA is TGTGCCAGCAGCCAAGATAGCACAGGGAACACTGAAGCTTTCTTT. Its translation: CASSQDSTGNTEAFF.

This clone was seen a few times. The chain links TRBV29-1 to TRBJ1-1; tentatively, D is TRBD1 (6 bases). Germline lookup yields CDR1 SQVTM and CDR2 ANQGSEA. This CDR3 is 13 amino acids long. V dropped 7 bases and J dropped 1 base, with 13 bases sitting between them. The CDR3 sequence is CSAQGQQNTEAFF. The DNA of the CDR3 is TGCAGCGCTCAAGGACAGCAGAACACTGAAGCTTTCTTT. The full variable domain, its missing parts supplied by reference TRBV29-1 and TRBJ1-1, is SAVISQKPSRDICQRGTSLTIQCQVDSQVTMMFWYRQQPGQSLTLIATANQGSEATYESGFVIDKFPISRPNLTFSTLTVSNMSPEDSSIYLCSAQGQQNTEAFFGQGTRLTVV.

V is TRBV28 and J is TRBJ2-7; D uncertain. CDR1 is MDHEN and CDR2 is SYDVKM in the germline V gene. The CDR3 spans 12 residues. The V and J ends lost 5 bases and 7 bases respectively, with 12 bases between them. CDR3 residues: CASSPPYNEQYF. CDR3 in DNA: TGTGCCAGCAGTCCTCCCTATAATGAGCAGTACTTC.

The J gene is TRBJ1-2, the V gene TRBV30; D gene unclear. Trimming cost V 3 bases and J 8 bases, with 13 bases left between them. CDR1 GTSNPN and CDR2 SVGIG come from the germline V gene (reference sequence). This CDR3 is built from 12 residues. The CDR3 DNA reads TGTGCCTGGAGCGAGAACCGCTACGGCTACACCTTC. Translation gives CAWSENRYGYTF.

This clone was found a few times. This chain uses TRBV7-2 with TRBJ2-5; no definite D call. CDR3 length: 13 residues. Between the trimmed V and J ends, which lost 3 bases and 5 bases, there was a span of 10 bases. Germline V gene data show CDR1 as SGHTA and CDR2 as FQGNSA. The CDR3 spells CASSFTLEETQYF. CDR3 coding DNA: TGTGCCAGCAGCTTTACATTAGAGGAGACCCAGTACTTC.

CDR3 coding DNA: TGTGCCAGCATCCCCCACACACCGAACACTGAAGCTTTCTTT. As protein: CASIPHTPNTEAFF. This chain connects TRBV25-1 to TRBJ1-1; D gene ambiguous. Trimming stripped 7 bases from V and 1 base from J, with 13 bases between. Germline values: CDR1 MGHDK, CDR2 SYGVNS. The CDR3 runs 14 residues.

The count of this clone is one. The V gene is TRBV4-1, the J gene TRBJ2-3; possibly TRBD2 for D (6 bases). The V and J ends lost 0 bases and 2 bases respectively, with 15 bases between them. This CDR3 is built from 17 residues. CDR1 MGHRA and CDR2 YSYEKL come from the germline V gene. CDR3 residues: CASSQDGDRGDTDTQYF. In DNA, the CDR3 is TGCGCCAGCAGCCAAGATGGGGATCGCGGGGACACAGATACGCAGTATTTT.

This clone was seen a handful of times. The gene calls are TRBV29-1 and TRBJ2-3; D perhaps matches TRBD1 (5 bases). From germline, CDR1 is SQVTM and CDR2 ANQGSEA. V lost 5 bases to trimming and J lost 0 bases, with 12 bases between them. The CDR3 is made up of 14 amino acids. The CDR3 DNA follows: TGCAGCGTTAGCGACAGTTCTAGCACAGATACGCAGTATTTT. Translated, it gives CSVSDSSSTDTQYF.

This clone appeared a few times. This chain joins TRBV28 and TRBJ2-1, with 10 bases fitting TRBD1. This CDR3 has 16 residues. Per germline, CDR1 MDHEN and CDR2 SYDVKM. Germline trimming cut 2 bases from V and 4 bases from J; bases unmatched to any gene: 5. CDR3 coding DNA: TGTGCCAGCAGTTTACCGGGACAGGGGAAATACAATGAGCAGTTCTTC. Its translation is CASSLPGQGKYNEQFF.

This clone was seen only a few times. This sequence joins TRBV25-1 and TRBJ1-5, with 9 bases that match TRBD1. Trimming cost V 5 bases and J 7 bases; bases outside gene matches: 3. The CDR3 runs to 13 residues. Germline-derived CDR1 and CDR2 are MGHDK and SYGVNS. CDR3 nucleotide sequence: TGTGCCAGCAGTAGGACAGGGGACCAGCCCCAGCATTTT. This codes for CASSRTGDQPQHF.

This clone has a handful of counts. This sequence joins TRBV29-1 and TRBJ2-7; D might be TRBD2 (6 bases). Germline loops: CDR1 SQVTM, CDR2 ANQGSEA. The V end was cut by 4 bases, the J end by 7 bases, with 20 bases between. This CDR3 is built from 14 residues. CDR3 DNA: TGCAGCGTTGCAAGACTAGGCGACACGGAAGAGCAGTACTTC. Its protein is CSVARLGDTEEQYF.

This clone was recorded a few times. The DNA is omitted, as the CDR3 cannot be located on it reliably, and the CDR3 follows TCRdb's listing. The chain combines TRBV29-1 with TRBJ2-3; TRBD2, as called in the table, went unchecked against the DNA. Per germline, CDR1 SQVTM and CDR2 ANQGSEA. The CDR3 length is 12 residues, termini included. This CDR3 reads CSVAGGAVKAYF.

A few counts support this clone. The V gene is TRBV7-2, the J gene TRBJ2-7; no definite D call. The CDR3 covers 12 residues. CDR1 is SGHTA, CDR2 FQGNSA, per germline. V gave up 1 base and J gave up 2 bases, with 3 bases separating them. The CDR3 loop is CASSLVAYEQYF. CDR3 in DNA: TGTGCCAGCAGCTTAGTAGCCTACGAGCAGTACTTC.

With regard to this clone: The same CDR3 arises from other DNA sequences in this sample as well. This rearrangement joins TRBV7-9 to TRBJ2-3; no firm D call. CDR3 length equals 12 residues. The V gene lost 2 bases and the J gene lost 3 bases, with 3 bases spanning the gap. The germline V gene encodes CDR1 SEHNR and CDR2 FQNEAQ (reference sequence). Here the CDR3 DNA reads TGTGCCAGCAGCTTAAGTACAGATACGCAGTATTTT. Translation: CASSLSTDTQYF.

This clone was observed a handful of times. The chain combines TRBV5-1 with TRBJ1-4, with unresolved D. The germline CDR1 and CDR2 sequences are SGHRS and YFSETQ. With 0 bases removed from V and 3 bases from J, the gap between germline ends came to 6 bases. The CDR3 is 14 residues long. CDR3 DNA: TGCGCCAGCAGCTTGGAGTTTTCTAATGAAAAACTGTTTTTT. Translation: CASSLEFSNEKLFF.

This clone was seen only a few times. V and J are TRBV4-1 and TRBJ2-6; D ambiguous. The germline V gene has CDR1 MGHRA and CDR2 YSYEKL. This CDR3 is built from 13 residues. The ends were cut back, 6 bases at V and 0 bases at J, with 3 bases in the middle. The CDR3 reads CASRLSGANVLTF. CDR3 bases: TGCGCCAGCAGACTCTCTGGGGCCAACGTCCTGACTTTC.